This T cell receptor (beta chain) is from a study of blood T cells in healthy people across ages. Trimming removed 3 bases from V and 2 bases from J, with 6 bases in between. Germline V lookup: CDR1 MRHNA, CDR2 SNTAGT. This CDR3 is built from 13 residues. This clonotype was detected many times. The second PCR ran about 6 to 11 cycles with a sample-barcoded 5' primer and J-beta primers. TCRdb ran MiXCR on the 5' RACE reads and lists one entry per CDR3 protein. The table records nearly 800,000 distinct CDR3 sequences, roughly 56% of them present only once. Sample: blood. The chain links TRBV6-4 to TRBJ2-3; a weak D match, TRBD1 (5 bases). This receptor was taken from a man aged 35-49 years in good health. CDR3 protein: CASSETDTDTQYF. CDR3 in DNA: TGTGCCAGCAGTGAGACAGACACAGATACGCAGTATTTT.